This T cell receptor beta chain was obtained from a study of blood T cell repertoires in COVID-19. V lost 4 bases and J lost 2; bases outside the gene matches: 4. Germline V gives CDR1 SGDLS, CDR2 YYNGEE. The CDR3 extends over 14 amino acids. Produced via immunoSEQ multiplex PCR; TCRdb's table is partial and in-frame only. The table shows 250,000 to 400,000 clones, with roughly 84% occurring only once. The J gene is TRBJ2-3, the V gene TRBV9, with 7 bases matching TRBD2. The sequenced material came from peripheral blood. The receptor comes from a man in his fifties with active or convalescent COVID-19. This CDR3 is CASSNGTNTDTQYF. Written as DNA, the CDR3 is TGTGCCAGCAGCAACGGGACTAACACAGATACGCAGTATTTT.